This T cell receptor (beta chain) is drawn from a study of blood T cells in healthy people across ages. As for this clonotype: Compared with germline, one end of the junction differs, possibly owing to a read error.

The germline gives CDR1 SGHTA, CDR2 FQGNSA. This CDR3 has 14 residues. Primed by a sample-barcoded 5' primer and a J-beta primer mix, a second PCR proceeded for 7 to 11 cycles. Each CDR3 protein is one row after TCRdb ran MiXCR on the 5' RACE reads. Counted here are just under 750,000 distinct CDR3 sequences, 20% to 25% occurring once; the ten biggest clones make up roughly a fifth. Sequencing was performed on blood. The chain is built from TRBV7-2 and TRBJ2-5, with D uncertain. The TCR sequence derives from a man in his 70s in good health. The DNA for the CDR3 is TGTGCCAGCAGCTTAGGTAGGGTCCAAGGGACCCAGTACTTC. Its translation: CASSLGRVQGTQYF.